The TCR beta chain described here comes from a study of identical twins listed by TCRdb under 2016. A note on the overall study: The study deep-sequenced TCR alpha and beta repertoires from monozygotic twins, unrelated adults of various ages and cord blood to test whether fetal clonotypes persist. To rule out contamination, the twin experiments were replicated at different times with different library preparation protocols. General findings and caveats noted by the study authors: Compared with coincidental sharing between unrelated individuals, an excess of low generation-probability sequences was observed among out-of-frame TCR alpha sequences shared between twins. Invariant T cells such as MAIT and iNKT could partly confound zero-insertion analyses, although diverse VJ usage argued against such confounding for most clonotypes. In monozygotic twins, out-of-frame TCR alpha sharing was systematically underestimated by recombination models, although the models agreed with sharing between unrelated individuals. Abundant cord blood beta clonotypes had fewer insertions, young adult naive repertoires showed a similar but weaker trend, and memory repertoires showed no such trend. Excess twin sharing in beta out-of-frame sequences was weaker because fewer shared sequences lowered the signal-to-noise ratio. Because the same donors could not be followed over many years, conclusions were based on cross-sectional statistical analysis.

The library was generated by 5' RACE. Sequencing took place on an Illumina HiSeq 2000. A universal primer binding site was introduced by template switching, and a unique molecular identifier was present in the final cDNA, enabling accurate counting of TCR cDNA molecules. First-strand cDNA for TCR alpha and beta chains was synthesized from specific primers in the conserved constant-segment region. To control for contamination, every cDNA library was double barcoded, receiving both a SMART-Mk sample barcode and Illumina barcodes. TruSeq adapter sequences, together with Illumina sample barcodes, were added in two successive PCR steps. The Illumina HiSeq platform was used with custom primers to sequence TCR alpha and beta cDNA libraries. In the source study's methods: MiGEC was used to process raw reads and extract unique molecular identifiers, and MiXCR was used to find CDR3 positions. Recombination models were inferred per individual with the repgenHMM and IGoR tools using an EM algorithm. Shared clonotypes were analyzed with the tcR package in R, and sharing was normalized by the product of cloneset sizes. Out-of-frame nonproductive sequences were analyzed to study raw recombination free of thymic and clonal selection effects. TCRdb reprocessing: public reads trimmed at Q25 with fastp, clones called with MiXCR, in-frame beta chains kept. Each entry is one CDR3 protein sequence, shown with its most common DNA and genes. The V and J calls follow TCRdb's processing rather than the paper's. This sample has 700,000 to 950,000 distinct CDR3 sequences in its table, and roughly an eighth of those were observed once. The ten most abundant clones make up 1.5% to 2% of the sample.

This clonotype was observed many times. Its antigen has not been determined. Qualities for individual bases were not recorded, and no much larger clone is one base off. The germline V and J ends show losses of 7 bases and 3 bases respectively, and no gene match explains 1 base of the junction. Counted from cysteine to phenylalanine, this CDR3 has 13 amino acids. Just CDR3 DNA is preserved here, 39 bases in frame from base 1. From a lookup of the germline V gene, CDR1 and CDR2 are SQVTM and ANQGSEA. All donors were healthy Caucasians. Three pairs of female monozygotic twins, all aged roughly 18 to 29 years, were included in the twin cohort. Peripheral blood mononuclear cells were used as the source from which RNA for TCR libraries was isolated. The same sample was also used in a study of yellow fever vaccine responses in identical twins. As described in the second report: According to the authors, the vaccine-induced T cell response in identical twins seemed to be partly convergent and partly specific to each individual. In the study, vaccine-responding T cell clones were precisely tracked in identical twins.

Sequenced sample: PBMCs. The chain couples TRBV29-1 to TRBJ2-7; 15 bases in the junction line up with TRBD2. The sequence was obtained from a woman under 30 in good health. At the DNA level, the sequence is TGCAGCGGGGGACTAGCGGGAGGCTACGAGCAGTACTTC. Its translation reads: CSGGLAGGYEQYF.